These T cell receptor beta chains were read from a single sample in a study of high-grade serous ovarian cancer treatment subgroups. Data came from immunoSEQ multiplex PCR; TCRdb stores just in-frame clones and leaves some out. The top ten hold 6.5% to 10% of the sample, which has approximately 4,000 clones, just under 80% seen once. Sequencing was done on a sample of tumor tissue. The receptors stem from a human donor with high-grade serous ovarian cancer. CDR3s include the opening cysteine and the closing phenylalanine or tryptophan. A D gene is named only where the DNA matches it firmly. For some rows the clone size is stated as once, few or many, or as a class when expanded; others skip it.

D	size	J	V	CDR3	DNA
TRBD1	-	TRBJ2-7	TRBV5-1	CASSAGDRGSLYF	TGCGCCAGCAGCGCCGGGGACAGGGGGTCTTTGTACTTC
-	-	TRBJ2-6	TRBV21-1	CASSKARGAGANVLTF	TGTGCCAGCAGCAAAGCGCGAGGGGCTGGGGCCAACGTCCTGACTTTC
-	-	TRBJ1-4	TRBV2	CASSEGRVPQSEKLFF	TGTGCCAGCAGTGAAGGAAGGGTCCCGCAGAGTGAAAAACTGTTTTTT
-	-	TRBJ2-1	TRBV5-4	CASSLVPPGWEQFF	TGTGCCAGCAGCTTGGTCCCACCAGGGTGGGAGCAGTTCTTC
-	-	TRBJ2-3	TRBV10-1	CASSESETSDTQYF	TGCGCCAGCAGTGAGTCCGAGACTTCAGATACGCAGTATTTT
-	-	TRBJ2-5	TRBV28	CASSPRGIQETQYF	TGTGCCAGCTCGCCGAGGGGGATCCAAGAGACCCAGTACTTC
-	-	TRBJ2-7	TRBV6-5	CASSLTEISYEQYF	TGTGCCAGCAGTCTCACAGAGATCTCCTACGAGCAGTACTTC
-	-	TRBJ1-1	TRBV18	CASSPGRMNTEAFF	TGTGCCAGCTCACCGGGACGGATGAACACTGAAGCTTTCTTT
-	-	TRBJ2-3	TRBV7-9	CASRLEDTQYF	TGTGCCAGCAGGTTAGAAGATACGCAGTATTTT
-	-	TRBJ2-5	TRBV5-6	CASSLGGRGKARETQYF	TGTGCCAGCAGCTTGGGAGGCAGGGGTAAGGCCCGAGAGACCCAGTACTTC
-	-	TRBJ2-7	TRBV11-2	CASSPGAVRVNF	TGTGCCAGCAGCCCCGGTGCGGTGAGGGTGAACTTC
-	once	TRBJ1-1	TRBV18	CASSPQRLDEAFF	TGTGCCAGCTCACCGCAGCGATTGGATGAAGCTTTCTTT
-	-	TRBJ1-1	TRBV29-1	CSVAVNTEAFF	TGCAGCGTTGCTGTGAACACTGAAGCTTTCTTT
-	-	TRBJ2-7	TRBV7-2	CASNPDGSYEQYF	TGTGCCAGCAACCCGGACGGAAGCTACGAGCAGTACTTC
-	-	TRBJ2-2	TRBV7-9	CASSFGRTNTGELFF	TGTGCCAGCAGCTTCGGCAGGACGAACACCGGGGAGCTGTTTTTT
TRBD2	-	TRBJ2-3	TRBV27	CASSLRSLSGGTATQYF	TGTGCCAGCAGTCTCCGGAGTCTTAGCGGGGGGACCGCGACGCAGTATTTT
-	-	TRBJ2-5	TRBV11-2	CASSLLTYLGEKETQYF	TGTGCCAGCAGCTTACTCACCTACCTAGGGGAGAAAGAGACCCAGTACTTC
-	few	TRBJ1-2	TRBV7-8	CASSLAPTGYGYTF	TGTGCCAGCAGCTTAGCACCAACAGGGTATGGCTACACCTTC
TRBD1	-	TRBJ1-1	TRBV7-9	CASSLGGQGNTEAFF	TGTGCCAGCAGCTTAGGCGGACAGGGGAACACTGAAGCTTTCTTT
-	-	TRBJ2-7	TRBV19	CASSIVEDGYYEQYF	TGTGCCAGTAGTATAGTAGAGGACGGTTACTACGAGCAGTACTTC
-	-	TRBJ1-2	TRBV7-2	CASSFTPGTDGYTF	TGTGCCAGCAGCTTCACTCCAGGGACCGATGGCTACACCTTC
TRBD1	few	TRBJ1-4	TRBV15	CATSRVTGATNEKLFF	TGTGCCACCAGCAGAGTGACAGGGGCAACTAATGAAAAACTGTTTTTT
-	-	TRBJ2-2	TRBV6-1	CASRVQGYTGELFF	TGTGCCAGCAGAGTTCAGGGGTACACCGGGGAGCTGTTTTTT
-	-	TRBJ2-3	TRBV9	CASSGEGASVDTQYF	TGTGCCAGCAGCGGGGAAGGGGCTAGCGTCGATACGCAGTATTTT